This TCR beta chain was sequenced during a study of T cells after yellow fever vaccination. Across the study: SMART-Seq v4 Ultra Low Input served to prepare low-cell-number fractions.

TCRdb called the 5' RACE reads again in MiXCR, with one record for every CDR3 protein. This sample has approximately 150,000 distinct CDR3 sequences, with about 6% found just once. The V gene end was trimmed by 1 base and the J gene end by 5 bases; junction bases not matched to a gene: 9. The CDR3 runs to 18 residues. Germline-derived CDR1 and CDR2 are MGHRA and YSYEKL. The receptor comes from a young man who received the YFV17D yellow fever vaccine. The sequencing used CD4+ T cells sorted from PBMCs, collected on the day of the first yellow fever vaccination. This chain joins TRBV4-1 and TRBJ1-6; 9 bases match TRBD1. Here the CDR3 reads CASSQAWGDRVNNSPLHF. CDR3 coding DNA: TGCGCCAGCAGCCAAGCCTGGGGGGACAGGGTGAATAATTCACCCCTCCACTTT.